The present entry profiles one T cell receptor (beta chain) with its context. Germline V lookup: CDR1 WNHNN, CDR2 SYGVQD (reference sequence). Germline trimming cut 6 bases from V and 4 bases from J; bases unmatched to any gene: 10. The CDR3 covers 17 residues. The data belong to a study of shared clonotypes between healthy human individuals. Some clones are missing from TCRdb's copy, which holds only in-frame ones; the method was immunoSEQ multiplex PCR. The table has over 1.5 million clones, roughly 98% seen once. This receptor was taken from a man in his thirties or forties in good health. The material sequenced was naive CD4+ T cells sorted from blood. The subset denotes: CD45RA+ positively selected. V is TRBV10-1 and J is TRBJ2-2, with 11 bases that match TRBD2. CDR3 DNA: TGCGCCAGCAGCAGTATACTAGCGGGAGATGGCACCGGGGAGCTGTTTTTT. This codes for CASSSILAGDGTGELFF.